Included here is one T cell receptor (beta chain) sequence, with context. Its antigen specificity is not known. The input lacks base qualities; no much larger clone sits a single base away. Receptor amplification or capture employed the immunoSEQ multiplex PCR assay. The multiplex PCR relied on a mix of 60 forward primers for TCR Vbeta segments and 13 reverse primers for TCR Jbeta segments. The CDR3 region of rearranged TCR beta genes was amplified from genomic DNA with a multiplex PCR assay. The amplified TCR beta libraries were sequenced on the Illumina HiSeq System as 87-base-pair reads. The authors' analysis ran thus. A later analysis counted about 80 million unique TCR beta chains across the 666 repertoires, and some 11 million of these chains were shared by at least two donors. Raw reads were error-corrected and collapsed into unique sequences with a nearest-neighbor algorithm that merged closely related sequences to remove PCR and sequencing errors. CDR3 sequences were aligned to IMGT reference sequences to assign V, D and J gene segments. For a sequence to be retained, a match of at least six nucleotides to both a V gene segment and a J gene segment was required. Rearrangements were classified as productive when the CDR3 lacked stop codons and remained in frame with V and J, and all other rearrangements were classified as non-productive. Following IMGT convention, CDR3 was defined as the stretch from the second conserved V-encoded cysteine to the conserved J-encoded phenylalanine. The earlier analysis of some 550 of the donors excluded any sequence lacking an unambiguous match to a single V gene segment. In an earlier analysis of 450 to 700 of the donors, V segments were called functional above 56.7% productive rearrangements and were called segregating when the between-donor standard deviation exceeded 5%. A statistical classification framework was built to diagnose cytomegalovirus status from the catalog of TCR beta chain sequences. In a later analysis, V and J genes were assigned by comparing TCR nucleotide sequences against IMGT/GENE-DB human TR gene sequences. In a later analysis, CDR3 sequences and most-parsimonious VDJ recombination scenarios were assigned using the TCRdist pipeline. A later analysis defined each TCR beta chain by its CDR3 amino acid sequence plus V-gene family, and excluded reads lacking a unique V-gene family. In a later analysis, fewer than 600 highly shared, low-generation-probability nucleotide sequences were removed to address suspected cross-contamination and a sequencing artifact. In a later analysis, a clonal expansion index for each public chain was calculated from normalized within-repertoire ranks of inferred template counts. A later analysis computed generation probabilities with a VDJ recombination model fitted to out-of-frame rearrangements, and checked the results against IGoR. A later analysis scored TCR-TCR, TCR-HLA and TCR-CMV co-occurrence with hypergeometric tests, applying a repertoire-size bias correction to TCR pairs. To estimate false discovery rates, a later analysis permuted the HLA or CMV assignments 20 times. In a later analysis, co-occurring TCRs were grouped using DBSCAN, with TCRdist sequence similarity added in when clustering inside HLA-allele-positive subsets. Repertoires with fewer than 30,000 or more than 120,000 public chains were left out of co-occurrence clustering, as were five repertoires with anomalous nucleotide sharing. TCRdb took this table from immuneACCESS and kept in-frame rearrangements with V and J called. Such tables lack part of the clones; where checked against another copy, unresolved V genes explain under half of the gap, and the rest is unexplained. V, J and clone size reflect that table, while D and trimming were determined from the DNA. The sample records 81,000 or so clones, around 80% of which are singletons. The ten largest account for around 3.1% of the sample.

This sample is drawn from a study of cytomegalovirus exposure and HLA in healthy donors (dated by TCRdb to about 2017). Context from the whole study: An earlier analysis of roughly 500 of the donors reported more than 250 Gb of sequence data and 117 million unique TCR beta sequences from around 200 million T cells. Every discovery cohort repertoire had been produced on one sequencing platform. The study was designed to test whether signatures of past pathogen exposure could be identified by cataloging public T cell receptors. To predict cytomegalovirus infection status, the study combined high-throughput TCR immunosequencing, statistical association of individual TCRs with disease status, and machine learning. A later analysis re-examined previously published TCR beta repertoires from around 670 donors and added high-resolution HLA genotyping to investigate patterns of TCR occurrence. A handful of DR-DQ haplotypes were handled as single units for association and clustering because linkage in the cohort was strong. The number of donors typed differed by locus, with 629-630 for A, B, C, DRB1 and DQB1, around 560 for DQA1, nearly 610 for DPA1, and 400 to 490 for DPB1. The genetic ancestry cluster associated with self-reported Caucasian donors included over 80% of the roughly 400 genotyped donors. Among a few hundred genotyped donors of the cohort, an average of approximately 250,000 unique TCR beta nucleotide sequences were sequenced per donor, around 20% of them non-productive. The T cell repertoires of 666 subjects were profiled by immunosequencing and related to cytomegalovirus serostatus. Besides the first cohort of 666 subjects, a separate validation cohort made up of 120 different subjects was used. Both class I and class II loci were covered by HLA typing, at four-digit resolution. Donor age, sex, ethnicity and CMV serostatus were compiled alongside the repertoire data. A later genetic analysis took genome-wide SNP genotypes for 398 of the 666 donors and used that subset as a discovery cohort. In the later analysis, no new phenotypic data were used to find candidate immune exposures; instead, reliance was placed on TCR beta sequences and their occurrence across donors. An earlier analysis of nearly 600 of the donors applied high-throughput TCR beta sequencing to assess whether each TCR beta V gene segment acted as functional or pseudogenic. About 280 gigabases of sequencing data and roughly 80 million unique TCR sequences made up an early release that covered under 750 HLA-typed donors.

The germline V and J ends show losses of 8 bases and 5 bases respectively, and no gene match explains 14 bases of the junction. CDR1 LNHDA and CDR2 SQIVND are derived from the germline V gene (reference sequence). Inclusive of the bounding cysteine and phenylalanine, the CDR3 is 15 residues long. CDR3 DNA only is kept here, 45 bases in frame from base 1. Findings and caveats that apply to the study as a whole: Because counts were too low, fewer than 20 rarely observed V segments, including chromosome 9 orphons, were excluded from the earlier analysis of fewer than 650 of the donors. An association between a missense DCLRE1C variant and V-gene and J-gene trimming of TCR beta chains was found in a later genetic analysis and replicated in an independent cohort. When HLA alleles, especially DR and DQ, strongly co-occurred, TCR associations were difficult to assign to individual alleles. At a false discovery rate of 0.05, a later analysis linked around 15,000 TCR beta sequences to specific HLA alleles. The authors suggested that the approach could potentially be generalized to other disease states and immunological phenotypes. CMV serostatus was the only immune exposure information available for the cohort. A total of fewer than 200 TCR beta chains were listed by the study as associated with cytomegalovirus. Only TCR beta chains were sequenced in this cohort, and the absence of alpha or paired-chain data limited detectable features. The classifier was reported to diagnose cytomegalovirus status with high specificity and sensitivity in both the original and validation cohorts. HLA typing was unavailable for some donors at each locus, so association tests used only the typed subset. According to a later genetic analysis, donors in an Asian-associated ancestry cluster had fewer N-insertions in productive TCRs than the approximately 650-donor mean. Linkage disequilibrium might explain the correlated functional status among segregating V segments, but an unknown experimental factor could not be excluded. The 87-base-pair reads could not distinguish some IMGT-functional V segments, including TRBV6-2 and TRBV6-3, so those segments were excluded. According to a later analysis, TCR association rates differed among HLA loci, with DRB1 alleles showing the most associated TCRs and HLA-C alleles showing the fewest. A cluster of highly shared sequence variants was judged likely to represent a technical artifact of the sequencing pipeline. In an earlier analysis of fewer than 700 of the donors, most TCR beta V segments appeared in productive rearrangements about 90% or about 30% of the time, broadly matching IMGT annotations. In a later analysis, several top co-occurrence clusters were reported to appear linked to parvovirus B19, influenza, CMV and Epstein-Barr virus. In a later analysis, HLA-associated TCR beta chains were found to be more clonally expanded and to have lower generation probabilities than equally common non-associated chains. Sequencing depth was assumed to be roughly uniform across donors in the presence/absence analyses, though that assumption may not hold. A further reported finding was that TCR beta sequences accurately predicted the HLA-A and HLA-B alleles for most subjects in the first cohort. A few of the identified cytomegalovirus-associated TCR beta chains were confirmed in vitro to be specific for cytomegalovirus antigens. Most TCR sequences were seen in very few donors, while some public TCRs were found in many individuals. A later analysis found that most CMV-associated TCR beta chains appeared HLA-restricted, with HLA associations seemingly driven largely by CMV exposure.

The cohort was made up of about 670 healthy bone marrow donors. At the time of sampling, every cohort member was nominally healthy, though immune exposures that went unrecorded were likely present. The donor was CMV seropositive and belonged to the group of more than 250 seropositive cohort members. Every donor gave a peripheral blood sample, and the peripheral blood mononuclear cells from that sample were used for TCR beta sequencing. The Qiagen DNeasy Blood Extraction Kit was used to extract genomic DNA from the blood cell samples. Sequenced input: PBMCs. The chain couples TRBV19 to TRBJ2-7; 8 bases in the junction line up with TRBD2. This TCR was recovered from a man in his forties or fifties in good health and CMV-seropositive. The sequenced DNA: TGTGCCAGTTCCCCAACAGCGGGGGCCCGGAACGAGCAGTACTTC. Translated, it reads CASSPTAGARNEQYF.